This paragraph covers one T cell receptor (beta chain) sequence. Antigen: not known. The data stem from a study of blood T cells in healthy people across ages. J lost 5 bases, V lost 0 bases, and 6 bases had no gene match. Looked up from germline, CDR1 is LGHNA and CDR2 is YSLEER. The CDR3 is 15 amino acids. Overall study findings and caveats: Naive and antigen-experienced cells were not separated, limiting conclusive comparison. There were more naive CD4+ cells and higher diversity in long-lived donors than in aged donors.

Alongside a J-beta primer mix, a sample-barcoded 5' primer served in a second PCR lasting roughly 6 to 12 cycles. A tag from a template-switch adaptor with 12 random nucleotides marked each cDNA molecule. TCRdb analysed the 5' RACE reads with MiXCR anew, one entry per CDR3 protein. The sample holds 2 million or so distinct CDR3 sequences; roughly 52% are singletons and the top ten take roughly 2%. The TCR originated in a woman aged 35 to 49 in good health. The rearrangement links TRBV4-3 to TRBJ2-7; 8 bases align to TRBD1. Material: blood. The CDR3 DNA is TGCGCCAGCAGCCAAGAGGCCAGGGGGCTGGACGAGCAGTACTTC. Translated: CASSQEARGLDEQYF.